The clone carrying this T cell receptor (beta chain) was counted ten times or more. Using its own MiXCR run on the 5' RACE reads, TCRdb lists one record per CDR3 protein. The sample includes about 29,000 distinct CDR3 sequences, about 4.8% of them seen just once. This entry belongs to a study of early T cells in non-severe SARS-CoV-2 infection. V was clipped by 7 bases and J by 2 bases; unmatched bases: 12. CDR3 size: 17 residues. From germline, CDR1 is MDHEN and CDR2 SYDVKM. The sequence derives from an adult who was a healthcare worker with PCR-confirmed SARS-CoV-2 infection or an uninfected control (not recorded which). The V and J genes are TRBV28 and TRBJ2-3, with TRBD2 matching 10 bases. The sequenced sample was whole blood. CDR3 loop: CASTRASGGVSTDTQYF. The CDR3 nucleotides are TGTGCCAGCACCAGGGCCAGCGGGGGGGTTTCCACAGATACGCAGTATTTT. Together with reference TRBV28 and TRBJ2-3, the CDR3 gives the full variable domain: DVKVTQSSRYLVKRTGEKVFLECVQDMDHENMFWYRQDPGLGLRLIYFSYDVKMKEKGDIPEGYSVSREKKERFSLILESASTNQTSMYLCASTRASGGVSTDTQYFGPGTRLTVL.